This TCR beta chain was obtained from a study of T-cell memory formation after mild COVID-19. TCRdb reprocessed the 5' RACE reads via MiXCR and lists one record per CDR3 protein. The sample lists 530,000 or so distinct CDR3 sequences, 15% to 20% seen once, with about 7.5% in the top ten. This CDR3 comprises 19 residues. Trimming removed 1 base from V and 2 bases from J; junction bases left unmatched: 13. The genes are TRBV12-3 or TRBV12-4 and TRBJ2-5; the match to TRBD2 covers 10 bases. Sequenced input: PBMCs or a T cell subset sorted from them (not recorded which). The TCR originated in an adult woman who had mild COVID-19 (a few samples of this study predate the infection). Cell type and time point are not known. CDR3 amino acids: CASSLGRYGLAVAQETQYF. The CDR3 DNA sequence: TGTGCCAGCAGTTTAGGCCGGTATGGACTAGCGGTAGCACAAGAGACCCAGTACTTC.